The sequence of this TCR beta chain was determined in a study of T-cell memory formation after mild COVID-19. From 5'RACE with constant-segment primers came TCR alpha and TCR beta cDNA libraries that carried sample barcodes and UMIs. TCRdb ran MiXCR on the 5' RACE reads and lists one entry per CDR3 protein. The sample consists of tens of thousands of distinct CDR3 sequences, approximately 9.1% of them appearing once. V lost 1 base, J lost 1 base, and 5 bases stayed unmatched. From germline, CDR1 is SGHTA and CDR2 FQGNSA. The CDR3 extends over 16 amino acids. Many counts were recorded for this clonotype. Its specificity is unknown. Study-wide results and caveats: CD4/CD8 balance characterized clones contracting day 15 to 85, and CD4+ skew characterized later expanders. Second-wave clones that peaked on day 37 lacked confirmed SARS-CoV-2 specificity.

The chain employs TRBV7-2 and TRBJ2-5; 8 nucleotides agree with TRBD1. The sample taken for sequencing was PBMCs or a T cell subset sorted from them (not recorded which). This receptor was obtained from an adult woman who had mild COVID-19 (a few samples of this study predate the infection). Cell type and time point are not known. The CDR3 is CASSLGWTGLQETQYF. In DNA form, the CDR3 reads TGTGCCAGCAGCTTAGGGTGGACAGGGCTCCAAGAGACCCAGTACTTC.